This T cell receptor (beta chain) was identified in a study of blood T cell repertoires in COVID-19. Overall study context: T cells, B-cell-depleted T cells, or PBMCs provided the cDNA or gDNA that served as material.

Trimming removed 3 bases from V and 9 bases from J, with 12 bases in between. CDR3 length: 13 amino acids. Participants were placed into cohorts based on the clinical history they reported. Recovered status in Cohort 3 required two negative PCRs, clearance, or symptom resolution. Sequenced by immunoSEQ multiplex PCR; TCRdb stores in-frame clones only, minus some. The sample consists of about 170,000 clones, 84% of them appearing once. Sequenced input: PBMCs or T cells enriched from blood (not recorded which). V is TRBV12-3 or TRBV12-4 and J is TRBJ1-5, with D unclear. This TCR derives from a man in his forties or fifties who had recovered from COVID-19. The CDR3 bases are TGTGCCAGCAGTTTGTCCCAAAACGGGCCCCAGCATTTT. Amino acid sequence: CASSLSQNGPQHF.